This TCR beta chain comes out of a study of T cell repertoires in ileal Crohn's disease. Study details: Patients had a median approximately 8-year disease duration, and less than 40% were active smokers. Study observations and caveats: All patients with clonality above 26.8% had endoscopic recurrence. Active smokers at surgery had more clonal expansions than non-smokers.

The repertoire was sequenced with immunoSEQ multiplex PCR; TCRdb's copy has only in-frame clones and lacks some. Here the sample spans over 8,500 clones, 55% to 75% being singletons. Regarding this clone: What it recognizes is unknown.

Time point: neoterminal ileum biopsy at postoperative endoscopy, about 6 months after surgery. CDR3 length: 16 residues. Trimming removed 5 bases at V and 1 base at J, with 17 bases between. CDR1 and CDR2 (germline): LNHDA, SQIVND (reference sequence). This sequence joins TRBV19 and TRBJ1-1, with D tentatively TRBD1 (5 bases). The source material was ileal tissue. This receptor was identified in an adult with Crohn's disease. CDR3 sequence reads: CASSSPGERRNTEAFF. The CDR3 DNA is TGTGCCAGTAGTTCCCCGGGGGAGCGGAGGAACACTGAAGCTTTCTTT.